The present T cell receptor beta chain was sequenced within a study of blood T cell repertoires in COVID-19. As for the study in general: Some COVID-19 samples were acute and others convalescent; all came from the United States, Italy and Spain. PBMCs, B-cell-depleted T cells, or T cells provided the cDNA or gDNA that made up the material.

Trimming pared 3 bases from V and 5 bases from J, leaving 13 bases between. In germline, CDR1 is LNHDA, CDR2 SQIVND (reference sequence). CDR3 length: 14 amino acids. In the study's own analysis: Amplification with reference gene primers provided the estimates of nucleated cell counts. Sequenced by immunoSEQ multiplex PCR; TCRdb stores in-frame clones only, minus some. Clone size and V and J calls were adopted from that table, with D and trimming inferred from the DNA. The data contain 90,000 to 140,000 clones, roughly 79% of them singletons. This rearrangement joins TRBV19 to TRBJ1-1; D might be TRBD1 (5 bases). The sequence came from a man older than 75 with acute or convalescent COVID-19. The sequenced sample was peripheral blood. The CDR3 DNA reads TGTGCCAGTAGTATCCACCCCGGGGGAACTGAAGCTTTCTTT. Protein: CASSIHPGGTEAFF.